This is a list of T cell receptor beta chains from one sample in a study of beta chain features in type 1 diabetes. The assay was immunoSEQ multiplex PCR, and TCRdb's table has in-frame clones only and misses some. This table has hundreds of thousands of clones, 11% to 15% appearing once. The sequencing input was naive CD4+ T cells from blood. The source of these receptors is a man aged 18 to 35 with type 1 diabetes. CDR3s include the opening cysteine and the closing phenylalanine or tryptophan. The order of the fields is D gene, V gene, J gene, clone size, CDR3 protein, CDR3 DNA. D genes are given only for firm matches. Only some rows state a clone size, as once, few, many or a class for expanded clones.

d_call: .
v_call: TRBV5-6
j_call: TRBJ1-6
clone_size: .
cdr3_aa: CASSLVDSPLHF
cdr3_nt: TGTGCCAGCAGCTTGGTTGATTCACCCCTCCACTTT

d_call: .
v_call: TRBV5-1
j_call: TRBJ2-1
clone_size: few
cdr3_aa: CASCLKGVASYNEQFF
cdr3_nt: TGCGCCAGCTGCTTGAAGGGGGTGGCGTCCTACAATGAGCAGTTCTTC

d_call: .
v_call: TRBV28
j_call: TRBJ2-3
clone_size: .
cdr3_aa: CASTLNGRGGTDTQYF
cdr3_nt: TGTGCCAGCACCCTTAACGGCAGGGGAGGCACAGATACGCAGTATTTT

d_call: .
v_call: TRBV6-6
j_call: TRBJ2-7
clone_size: few
cdr3_aa: CASRYGSTYEQYF
cdr3_nt: TGTGCCAGCAGATACGGATCCACCTACGAGCAGTACTTC

d_call: .
v_call: TRBV19
j_call: TRBJ2-2
clone_size: .
cdr3_aa: CASSIDRSYTGELFF
cdr3_nt: TGTGCCAGTAGTATAGACAGAAGTTACACCGGGGAGCTGTTTTTT

d_call: .
v_call: TRBV25-1
j_call: TRBJ2-5
clone_size: few
cdr3_aa: CASSLRGQERNQETQYF
cdr3_nt: TGTGCCAGCAGTCTGCGGGGTCAAGAGAGGAACCAAGAGACCCAGTACTTC

d_call: TRBD1
v_call: TRBV4-3
j_call: TRBJ2-1
clone_size: few
cdr3_aa: CASSQSRDSSYNEQFF
cdr3_nt: TGCGCCAGCAGCCAAAGTCGGGACAGCTCCTACAATGAGCAGTTCTTC

d_call: TRBD2
v_call: TRBV6-6
j_call: TRBJ2-1
clone_size: .
cdr3_aa: CASTLAGVRNNEQFF
cdr3_nt: TGTGCCAGCACCTTAGCGGGAGTTAGGAACAATGAGCAGTTCTTC

d_call: .
v_call: TRBV16
j_call: TRBJ2-3
clone_size: few
cdr3_aa: CASTLVGADTQYF
cdr3_nt: TGTGCCAGCACCCTAGTAGGGGCAGATACGCAGTATTTT

d_call: .
v_call: TRBV5-4
j_call: TRBJ2-3
clone_size: few
cdr3_aa: CASSFRLGGTADTQYF
cdr3_nt: TGTGCCAGCAGCTTTAGACTAGGAGGAACGGCAGATACGCAGTATTTT

d_call: TRBD1
v_call: TRBV29-1
j_call: TRBJ1-1
clone_size: .
cdr3_aa: CSVVGQQNTEAFF
cdr3_nt: TGCAGCGTGGTGGGACAGCAGAACACTGAAGCTTTCTTT

d_call: TRBD1
v_call: TRBV5-1
j_call: TRBJ2-7
clone_size: .
cdr3_aa: CASSSPGQGTEQYF
cdr3_nt: TGCGCCAGCAGCTCCCCGGGACAGGGAACCGAGCAGTACTTC

d_call: TRBD1
v_call: TRBV5-1
j_call: TRBJ2-3
clone_size: .
cdr3_aa: CASSLGTGADTQYF
cdr3_nt: TGCGCCAGCAGCTTGGGAACAGGGGCAGATACGCAGTATTTT

d_call: TRBD2
v_call: TRBV9
j_call: TRBJ2-1
clone_size: once
cdr3_aa: CASSVGFVSGPGDEQFF
cdr3_nt: TGTGCCAGCAGCGTAGGTTTCGTTAGCGGGCCGGGGGATGAGCAGTTCTTC

d_call: TRBD1
v_call: TRBV13
j_call: TRBJ1-1
clone_size: few
cdr3_aa: CASSPGGRNTEAFF
cdr3_nt: TGTGCCAGCAGCCCAGGGGGCAGGAACACTGAAGCTTTCTTT

d_call: .
v_call: TRBV5-1
j_call: TRBJ2-3
clone_size: .
cdr3_aa: CASSSGSLDTQYF
cdr3_nt: TGCGCCAGCAGCTCAGGGAGTTTGGATACGCAGTATTTT

d_call: .
v_call: TRBV19
j_call: TRBJ2-7
clone_size: few
cdr3_aa: CATGPNQFREQYF
cdr3_nt: TGTGCCACTGGGCCCAATCAATTCCGGGAGCAGTACTTC

d_call: .
v_call: TRBV6-6
j_call: TRBJ2-7
clone_size: few
cdr3_aa: CASSTPQGGTYEQYF
cdr3_nt: TGTGCCAGCAGTACCCCCCAGGGGGGTACTTACGAGCAGTACTTC

d_call: .
v_call: TRBV6-1
j_call: TRBJ2-5
clone_size: .
cdr3_aa: CASSEGAHWTQYF
cdr3_nt: TGTGCCAGCAGTGAAGGGGCACATTGGACCCAGTACTTC

d_call: TRBD1
v_call: TRBV18
j_call: TRBJ1-2
clone_size: few
cdr3_aa: CASSPVAGQGHGYTF
cdr3_nt: TGTGCCAGCTCCCCCGTCGCTGGACAGGGCCATGGCTACACCTTC